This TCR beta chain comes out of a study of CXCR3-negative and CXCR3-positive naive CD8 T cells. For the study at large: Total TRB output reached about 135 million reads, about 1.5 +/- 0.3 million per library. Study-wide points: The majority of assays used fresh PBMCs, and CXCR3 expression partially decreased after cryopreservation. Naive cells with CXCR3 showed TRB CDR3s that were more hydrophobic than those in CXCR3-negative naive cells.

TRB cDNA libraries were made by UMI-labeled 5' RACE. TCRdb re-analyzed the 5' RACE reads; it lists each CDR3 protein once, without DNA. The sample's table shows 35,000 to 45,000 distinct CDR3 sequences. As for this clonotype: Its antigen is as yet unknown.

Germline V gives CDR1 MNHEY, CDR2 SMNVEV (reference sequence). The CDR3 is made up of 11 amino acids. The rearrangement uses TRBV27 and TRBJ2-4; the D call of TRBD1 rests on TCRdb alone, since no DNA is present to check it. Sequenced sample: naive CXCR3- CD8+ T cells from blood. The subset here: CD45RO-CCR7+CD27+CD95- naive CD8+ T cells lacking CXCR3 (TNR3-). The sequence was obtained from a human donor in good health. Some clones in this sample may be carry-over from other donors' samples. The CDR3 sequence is CASSSGQGWYF.